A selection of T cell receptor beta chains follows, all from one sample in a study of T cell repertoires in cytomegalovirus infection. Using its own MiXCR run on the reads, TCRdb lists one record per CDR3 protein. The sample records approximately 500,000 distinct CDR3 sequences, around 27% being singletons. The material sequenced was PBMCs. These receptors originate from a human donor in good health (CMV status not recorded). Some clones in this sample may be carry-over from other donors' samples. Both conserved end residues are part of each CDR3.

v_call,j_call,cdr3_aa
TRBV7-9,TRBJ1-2,CASSFGEIPNYGYTF
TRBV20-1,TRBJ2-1,CSAPLRSYNEQFF
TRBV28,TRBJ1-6,CASSLRRSPLHF
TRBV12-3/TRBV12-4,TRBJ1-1,CASSLGRGLTEAFF
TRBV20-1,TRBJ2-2,CSAPISGTFTGELFF
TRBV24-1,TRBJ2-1,CATSEGGTARFAQFF
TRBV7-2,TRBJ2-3,CASRDRSTDTQYF
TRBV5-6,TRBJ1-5,CASSSLRTGKSQPQHF
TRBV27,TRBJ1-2,CASRGQGVNYGYTF
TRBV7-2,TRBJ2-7,CASSLASFEQYF
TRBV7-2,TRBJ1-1,CASSRWGGMNTEAFF
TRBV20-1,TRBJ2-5,CSANVLKGGQETQYF
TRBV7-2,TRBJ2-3,CASSLGVGARDTQYF
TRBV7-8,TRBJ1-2,CASSLSSADGYTF